Below are 14 T cell receptor beta chains sequenced from a single sample in a study of T cell repertoires in cytomegalovirus infection. One entry per CDR3 protein results from TCRdb running MiXCR on the reads. The sample comprises around 440,000 distinct CDR3 sequences, about 11% of which are singletons, and about 9.4% rests with the top ten. Sequenced input: PBMCs. The source of these receptors is a human donor in good health (CMV status not recorded). Some clones in this sample may be carry-over from other donors' samples.

This clonotype has at least ten counts. V usage is TRBV11-2 and J usage is TRBJ2-7; D gene unclear. CDR3 length: 11 residues. The germline V gene encodes CDR1 SGHAT and CDR2 FQNNGV. Trimming pared 5 bases from V and 3 bases from J, leaving 5 bases between. The CDR3 protein is CASSHNYEQYF. CDR3 DNA: TGTGCCAGCAGCCACAACTACGAGCAGTACTTC.

This clonotype was recorded at least ten times. CDR3: CASSPQDLMNTEAFF. DNA for the CDR3: TGTGCCAGCAGTCCTCAGGACCTCATGAACACTGAAGCTTTCTTT. V is TRBV27 and J is TRBJ1-1, with D unclear. The CDR3 contains 15 residues. CDR1 MNHEY and CDR2 SMNVEV come from the germline V gene (reference sequence). Trimming took 5 bases from V and 0 from J, leaving 13 bases between them.

There are a few counts of this clonotype. J is TRBJ2-5 and V is TRBV6-1; D remains unclear. Per germline, CDR1 MNHNS and CDR2 SASEGT. There are 10 residues in the CDR3. The V gene lost 10 bases and the J gene lost 2 bases, with 5 bases spanning the gap. CDR3 DNA: TGTGCCACTAAACAAGAGACCCAGTACTTC. Translating gives CATKQETQYF.

This clonotype was counted ten times or more. The rearrangement joins TRBV20-1 to TRBJ2-7; D is uncertain. The CDR3 contains 14 residues. Between the trimmed V and J ends, which lost 0 bases and 3 bases, there was a span of 12 bases. The V gene's germline CDR1 is DFQATT and CDR2 SNEGSKA (reference sequence). Here the CDR3 reads CSARDGSARYEQYF. CDR3 coding DNA: TGCAGTGCTAGAGATGGTAGTGCTCGCTACGAGCAGTACTTC.

This clonotype was picked up many times. The chain is built from TRBV28 and TRBJ2-3; TRBD2 matches at 12 bases. CDR3 length: 18 residues. Trimming at V came to 6 bases and at J to 0 bases, leaving 10 bases not matched to a gene. Germline V gives CDR1 MDHEN, CDR2 SYDVKM. The CDR3 coding sequence is TGTGCCAGCAGCCGTGGACTAGCGGGACTTCTCAGCACAGATACGCAGTATTTT. It encodes CASSRGLAGLLSTDTQYF. Full variable domain (rest looked up from reference TRBV28 and TRBJ2-3): DVKVTQSSRYLVKRTGEKVFLECVQDMDHENMFWYRQDPGLGLRLIYFSYDVKMKEKGDIPEGYSVSREKKERFSLILESASTNQTSMYLCASSRGLAGLLSTDTQYFGPGTRLTVL.

This clonotype was picked up many times. The chain recombines TRBV20-1 with TRBJ2-1; 9 bases match TRBD2. This CDR3 has 15 amino acids. CDR1 DFQATT and CDR2 SNEGSKA come from the germline V gene (reference sequence). Trimming cost V 4 bases and J 2 bases; bases outside gene matches: 6. The CDR3 loop is CSAKSGRSTYNEQFF. CDR3 bases: TGCAGTGCTAAAAGCGGGAGGAGCACCTACAATGAGCAGTTCTTC.

This clonotype was counted many times. V usage is TRBV7-8 and J usage is TRBJ2-7; the match to TRBD1 covers 9 bases. Germline V gives CDR1 SGHVS, CDR2 FQNEAQ. V was pared by 1 base and J by 5 bases, with 6 bases of the junction left unmatched. The CDR3 totals 15 residues. The CDR3 protein is CASSLGQGGSDEQYF. Written as DNA, the CDR3 is TGTGCCAGCAGCTTAGGACAGGGGGGTTCGGACGAGCAGTACTTC.

This clonotype was detected ten times or more. The chain couples TRBV7-3 to TRBJ2-1, with 10 bases identical to TRBD2. This CDR3 contains 17 residues. The V gene end was trimmed by 0 bases and the J gene end by 9 bases; junction bases not matched to a gene: 11. In germline, CDR1 is SGHTA, CDR2 FQGTGA. CDR3 DNA sequence: TGTGCCAGCAGCTTAACGAGTTGGACTAGCGGAGGTGGTGAGCAGTTCTTC. It is translated as CASSLTSWTSGGGEQFF.

This clonotype has a handful of counts. V and J are TRBV6-1 and TRBJ2-1; D tentatively reads TRBD1 or TRBD2 (5 bases each). Germline V gene sequence: CDR1 MNHNS, CDR2 SASEGT. CDR3 length: 14 residues. The V and J ends lost 5 bases and 5 bases respectively, with 13 bases between them. The CDR3 DNA reads TGTGCCAGCAGTCGAGGGACGGAGGACAATGAGCAGTTCTTC. It yields the protein CASSRGTEDNEQFF.

This clonotype has only a few counts. V and J are TRBV19 and TRBJ1-5, with D perhaps matching TRBD1 (5 bases). V gave up 5 bases and J gave up 11 bases, with 16 bases separating them. This CDR3 has 13 residues. Germline V gene data show CDR1 as LNHDA and CDR2 as SQIVND (reference sequence). CDR3 in DNA: TGTGCCAGTAGTGCGGGTAGAGGGGCGACCCAGCATTTT. Translation gives CASSAGRGATQHF.

This clonotype showed up many times. The rearrangement joins TRBV6-6 to TRBJ2-6; D remains unclear. The V end was cut by 5 bases, the J end by 0 bases, with 14 bases between. This CDR3 is built from 17 residues. CDR1 MNHNY and CDR2 SVGAGI come from the germline V gene (reference sequence). In DNA, the CDR3 is TGTGCCAGCAGTGAGTACCTCACGGGCTCTGGGGCCAACGTCCTGACTTTC. Its protein is CASSEYLTGSGANVLTF.

V gene TRBV6-5 combines with J gene TRBJ2-7, with TRBD1 matching 8 bases. With 0 bases clipped from V and 5 bases from J, the junction kept 9 bases outside the gene matches. The CDR3 contains 16 residues. Per the germline V gene, CDR1 is MNHEY and CDR2 is SVGAGI. The chain's CDR3 is CASSYSQRTGSHEQYF. The CDR3 DNA reads as TGTGCCAGCAGTTACTCACAAAGGACAGGGTCCCACGAGCAGTACTTC.

This clonotype has a handful of counts. V usage is TRBV12-3 or TRBV12-4 and J usage is TRBJ1-5; D call uncertain. Deletions cut 3 bases from V and 3 bases from J, with 6 bases between. This CDR3 is built from 13 residues. The CDR3: CASSLSNNQPQHF. The CDR3 DNA reads as TGTGCCAGCAGTTTGTCGAACAATCAGCCCCAGCATTTT.

This clonotype turned up a few times. The chain couples TRBV19 to TRBJ1-5; D uncertain. CDR3 length equals 15 residues. V was pared by 0 bases and J by 5 bases, with 11 bases between. Per the germline V gene, CDR1 is LNHDA and CDR2 is SQIVND (reference sequence). The CDR3 bases are TGTGCCAGTAGTATAGATCGTCGAGGATATCAGCCCCAGCATTTT. Encoded protein: CASSIDRRGYQPQHF.